Listed below are T cell receptor beta chains from one sample, sequenced in a study of PD-L1 blockade in urothelial cancer. The repertoire was sequenced with immunoSEQ multiplex PCR; TCRdb's copy has only in-frame clones and lacks some. The sample has 100,000 to 150,000 clones, around 88% seen once. The specimen comprised PBMCs, sampled around atezolizumab (anti-PD-L1) treatment. The receptors were sampled from a man aged 50 or older with urothelial cancer. CDR3s leave out the opening cysteine and the closing phenylalanine or tryptophan. D genes are given only for firm matches.

D gene: TRBD2; V gene: TRBV7-9; CDR3 protein: ASSRLAGEGNEQF
D gene: -; V gene: TRBV6-5; CDR3 protein: ASTLSGGSYEQY
D gene: -; V gene: TRBV11-1; CDR3 protein: ASSLQGDEAF
D gene: TRBD1; V gene: TRBV7-2; CDR3 protein: ASGTEYNSPLH
D gene: TRBD1; V gene: TRBV2; CDR3 protein: ASRKFIPGQGSHQPQH
D gene: -; V gene: TRBV14; CDR3 protein: ASSQTQGLVTF
D gene: -; V gene: TRBV19; CDR3 protein: ASSPQDSPDTQY
D gene: TRBD2; V gene: TRBV5-1; CDR3 protein: ASSLRGTSGSSYNEQF
D gene: TRBD1; V gene: TRBV29-1; CDR3 protein: SVKQGGEFSNYGYT
D gene: TRBD1; V gene: TRBV5-1; CDR3 protein: ASSFRPTGGSSYEQY
D gene: -; V gene: TRBV19; CDR3 protein: ATEPGGGQPQH
D gene: -; V gene: TRBV27; CDR3 protein: ASKWSGADGYT
D gene: -; V gene: TRBV29-1; CDR3 protein: SVGLPYDTSYEQY
D gene: -; V gene: TRBV28; CDR3 protein: ASSSVAGAGTEAF
D gene: -; V gene: TRBV20-1; CDR3 protein: SLQSYGYT
D gene: -; V gene: TRBV2; CDR3 protein: ASTETVEAF
D gene: -; V gene: TRBV6-1; CDR3 protein: ASSGGTAYNEQF
D gene: TRBD1; V gene: TRBV5-4; CDR3 protein: ASRWGIRGEGARGGGYT
D gene: TRBD2; V gene: TRBV6-1; CDR3 protein: ASSESASGRWNEQF
D gene: -; V gene: TRBV6-1; CDR3 protein: ASSTGSEQF
D gene: -; V gene: TRBV29-1; CDR3 protein: SPLDSYNEQF
D gene: TRBD2; V gene: TRBV4-2; CDR3 protein: AVGTSGTNTGELF
D gene: -; V gene: TRBV4-1; CDR3 protein: ASSQGLGKSWDTQY
D gene: -; V gene: TRBV15; CDR3 protein: ATSTGMVGYT
D gene: -; V gene: TRBV2; CDR3 protein: ASSKERATRYEQY
D gene: -; V gene: TRBV28; CDR3 protein: ASKGWSSGANVLT
D gene: TRBD2; V gene: TRBV5-5; CDR3 protein: ASSPPGREGYEQY
D gene: TRBD1; V gene: TRBV5-4; CDR3 protein: ASSLEGGASTDTQY
D gene: TRBD1; V gene: TRBV9; CDR3 protein: ASSVDRGNTEAF
D gene: -; V gene: TRBV5-1; CDR3 protein: ASSLQGSNYGYT
D gene: TRBD1; V gene: TRBV5-1; CDR3 protein: ASSPQTGVGTEAF
D gene: TRBD1; V gene: TRBV9; CDR3 protein: ASSETGGPNTEAF
D gene: TRBD2; V gene: TRBV7-3; CDR3 protein: ASSLTVGGVNEQF
D gene: -; V gene: TRBV7-2; CDR3 protein: ASSRDTITDTQY
D gene: TRBD1; V gene: TRBV19; CDR3 protein: ASSQAGTVSYEQY
D gene: -; V gene: TRBV18; CDR3 protein: ASSPATRASGNEQF
D gene: TRBD2; V gene: TRBV7-9; CDR3 protein: ASSLEPGGTYEQY
D gene: -; V gene: TRBV27; CDR3 protein: ASSYMSRTEAF
D gene: TRBD2; V gene: TRBV4-2; CDR3 protein: ASSRGLTSGSVETQY
D gene: -; V gene: TRBV2; CDR3 protein: ASSPGQSNQPQH
D gene: TRBD1; V gene: TRBV6-5; CDR3 protein: ASKGQGNSPLH
D gene: -; V gene: TRBV6-1; CDR3 protein: ASSEVGKRVYGYT
D gene: -; V gene: TRBV19; CDR3 protein: ASTFTSANYGYT
D gene: -; V gene: TRBV9; CDR3 protein: ASSAQGGGYTEAF
D gene: TRBD1; V gene: TRBV25-1; CDR3 protein: ASREDRGKGYT
D gene: -; V gene: TRBV6-5; CDR3 protein: ASSFSGGTYNEQF
D gene: TRBD1; V gene: TRBV20-1; CDR3 protein: SATPRDRGF
D gene: TRBD2; V gene: TRBV11-2; CDR3 protein: ASSLGMAGGQETQY
D gene: -; V gene: TRBV5-1; CDR3 protein: ASSERTDTQY
D gene: -; V gene: TRBV19; CDR3 protein: ASSIPGREDTQY
D gene: TRBD1; V gene: TRBV27; CDR3 protein: ASRQGASYNSPLH
D gene: -; V gene: TRBV18; CDR3 protein: ASLKSTEAF
D gene: -; V gene: TRBV6-5; CDR3 protein: ASSPQGLRNSPLH
D gene: TRBD1; V gene: TRBV9; CDR3 protein: ASSSRGPGANVLT
D gene: TRBD1; V gene: TRBV28; CDR3 protein: ASSLGDRGRNEQF
D gene: TRBD1; V gene: TRBV28; CDR3 protein: ASTSPQGARVLGYT
D gene: TRBD2; V gene: TRBV7-9; CDR3 protein: ASSSLTSGTYNEQF